Included here is one T cell receptor beta chain sequence, with context. Its antigen is unidentified. For the second PCR, which ran for about 6 to 11 cycles, a sample-barcoded 5' primer and a J-beta primer mix were used. From the 5' RACE reads, TCRdb called clonotypes with MiXCR, one entry per CDR3 protein. The sample holds under 1,000,000 distinct CDR3 sequences, about 47% seen once. This entry comes from a study of blood T cells in healthy people across ages. Study conclusions and caveats: PBMCs were not sorted, which prevented a conclusive comparison of naive versus antigen-experienced cells.

The CDR3 is made up of 17 amino acids. The germline V gene has CDR1 MNHEY and CDR2 SMNVEV (reference sequence). Trimming at V came to 5 bases and at J to 1 base, leaving 8 bases not matched to a gene. Sequencing used blood. The sequence came from a man at least 80 years old in good health. This sequence joins TRBV27 and TRBJ2-5, with TRBD2 matching 12 bases. The chain's CDR3 is CASSPQLAGGPQETQYF. In DNA, the CDR3 is TGTGCCAGCAGTCCCCAACTAGCGGGAGGACCCCAAGAGACCCAGTACTTC.